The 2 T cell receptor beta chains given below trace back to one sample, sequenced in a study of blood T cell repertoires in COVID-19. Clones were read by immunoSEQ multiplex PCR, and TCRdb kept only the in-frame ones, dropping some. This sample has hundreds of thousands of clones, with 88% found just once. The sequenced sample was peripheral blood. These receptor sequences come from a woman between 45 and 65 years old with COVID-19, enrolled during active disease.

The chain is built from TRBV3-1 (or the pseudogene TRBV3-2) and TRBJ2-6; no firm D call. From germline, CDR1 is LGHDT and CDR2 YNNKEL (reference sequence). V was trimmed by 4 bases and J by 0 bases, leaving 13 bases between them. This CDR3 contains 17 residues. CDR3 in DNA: TGTGCCAGCAGCCCCAGCATAATAGCCTCTGGGGCCAACGTCCTGACTTTC. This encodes CASSPSIIASGANVLTF.

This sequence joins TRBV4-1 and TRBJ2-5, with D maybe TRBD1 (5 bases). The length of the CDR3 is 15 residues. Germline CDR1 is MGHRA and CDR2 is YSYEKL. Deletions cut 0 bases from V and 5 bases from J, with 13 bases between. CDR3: CASSQDLAGRETQYF. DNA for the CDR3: TGCGCCAGCAGCCAAGATTTGGCAGGGCGGGAGACCCAGTACTTC.